The clone carrying this T cell receptor (beta chain) has more than one count but fewer than ten. The antigen is unknown. This record comes from a study of CD4+ T cells in melanoma. Study-level results: CD8+ T cell, macrophage and B cell function reportedly correlated with neoantigen-specific CD4+ T cells. In melanoma, neoantigen-specific CD4+ T cells reportedly differed in differentiation state.

Clones were read by immunoSEQ multiplex PCR, and TCRdb kept only the in-frame ones, dropping some. The sample lists some 10,000 clones; about 71% were seen once. This CDR3 has 13 residues. V dropped 5 bases and J dropped 3 bases, with 10 bases sitting between them. CDR1 SEHNR and CDR2 FQNEAQ come from the germline V gene (reference sequence). The sequencing input was cells from a culture (not recorded whether cultured in vitro). This receptor was taken from a human donor with melanoma. The chain is built from TRBV7-9 and TRBJ1-1; D is uncertain. The CDR3 is CASSIRTYTEAFF. CDR3 sequence (DNA): TGTGCCAGCAGCATCCGGACCTACACTGAAGCTTTCTTT.